The 13 T cell receptor beta chains given below trace back to one sample, sequenced in a study of tissue T cells after allogeneic stem cell transplantation. The protocol was immunoSEQ multiplex PCR, while the TCRdb copy is restricted to in-frame clones and leaves out a portion. The repertoire consists of 800 or so clones, with around 54% occurring once and the leading ten covering about two fifths. The sample consisted of blood, taken at autopsy. The receptors derive from a female patient between 40 and 69 years old with steroid-refractory graft-versus-host disease after an allogeneic stem cell transplant. Some T cells could come from the graft donor.

V usage is TRBV7-6 and J usage is TRBJ2-5; TRBD2 matches at 8 bases. J gave up 5 bases and V 3 bases, and 8 bases lay outside the gene matches. Per germline, CDR1 SGHVS and CDR2 FNYEAQ. The CDR3 extends over 15 amino acids. CDR3: CASSFTGTRGETQYF. The CDR3 region has the DNA TGTGCCAGCAGCTTTACCGGGACTAGGGGCGAGACCCAGTACTTC.

DNA for the CDR3: TGCAGCGTTGACCCCAACCTAGTCACTAGCAAGGAGACCCAGTACTTC. Amino acid sequence: CSVDPNLVTSKETQYF. V is TRBV29-1 and J is TRBJ2-5, with TRBD2 as a possible D gene (6 bases). The V and J ends lost 3 bases and 5 bases respectively, with 22 bases between them. The CDR3 consists of 16 residues. CDR1 is SQVTM and CDR2 is ANQGSEA in the germline V gene.

CDR3 nucleotides: TGTGCCAGCAGTTACTCGAGGGGCAGTAACACTGAAGCTTTCTTT. Residues: CASSYSRGSNTEAFF. V gene TRBV6-6 combines with J gene TRBJ1-1, with D tentatively TRBD1 (5 bases). Germline V lookup: CDR1 MNHNY, CDR2 SVGAGI (reference sequence). The length of the CDR3 is 15 residues. Trimming left V 0 bases short and J 2 bases short, with 10 bases between.

A few counts support this clone. The gene calls are TRBV29-1 and TRBJ2-7; 7 bases match TRBD1. CDR1 and CDR2 from the germline V gene are SQVTM and ANQGSEA. V shed 7 bases and J 5 bases; nucleotides not matched to a gene: 8. The CDR3 loop spans 12 amino acids. This CDR3 is CSASDRSHEQYF. CDR3 bases: TGCAGCGCTTCGGACAGGTCCCACGAGCAGTACTTC.

The rearrangement uses TRBV6-2 or TRBV6-3 and TRBJ2-2, with TRBD1 matching over 7 bases. There are 16 residues in the CDR3. The V segment lost 2 bases and the J segment 3 bases; nucleotides outside the gene matches: 6. CDR1 and CDR2 (germline): MNHEY, SVGEGT. CDR3 in amino acids: CASSYRRTGYTGELFF. The CDR3 region has the DNA TGTGCCAGCAGTTACCGACGGACAGGTTACACCGGGGAGCTGTTTTTT.

V gene TRBV29-1 combines with J gene TRBJ1-2; 8 bases line up with TRBD1. The CDR3 loop spans 12 amino acids. Germline assignment: CDR1 SQVTM and CDR2 ANQGSEA. Trimming removed 6 bases from V and 6 bases from J; junction bases left unmatched: 6. The CDR3 sequence is CSVRTGSNGYTF. CDR3 nucleotide sequence: TGCAGCGTCCGGACAGGGTCCAATGGCTACACCTTC.

The chain is built from TRBV6-2 or TRBV6-3 and TRBJ2-7; no clear D. Germline lookup yields CDR1 MNHEY and CDR2 SVGEGT. This CDR3 has 11 residues. The V and J ends lost 0 bases and 8 bases respectively, with 5 bases between them. CDR3 amino acids: CASSYSGQQYF. In nucleotides, the CDR3 is TGTGCCAGCAGTTACTCTGGCCAGCAGTACTTC.

The chain's CDR3 is CASSGTGGDQPQHF. The DNA for the CDR3 is TGTGCCAGCAGCGGAACAGGGGGCGATCAGCCCCAGCATTTT. This chain joins TRBV9 and TRBJ1-5; TRBD1 matches at 9 bases. CDR1 is SGDLS, CDR2 YYNGEE, per germline. J lost 5 bases, V lost 3 bases, and 3 bases had no gene match. The CDR3 loop spans 14 amino acids. Drawing the rest from reference TRBV9 and TRBJ1-5, the complete variable domain is DSGVTQTPKHLITATGQRVTLRCSPRSGDLSVYWYQQSLDQGLQFLIQYYNGEERAKGNILERFSAQQFPDLHSELNLSSLELGDSALYFCASSGTGGDQPQHFGDGTRLSIL.

There are a few counts of this clone. The chain employs TRBV18 and TRBJ1-1, with D uncertain. Germline CDR1 reads KGHSH; CDR2 reads LQKENI. The ends were cut back, 1 base at V and 8 bases at J, with 11 bases in the middle. The CDR3 has 13 residues. The CDR3 reads CASSPRREGEAFF. CDR3 coding DNA: TGTGCCAGCTCACCACGACGGGAAGGGGAAGCTTTCTTT.

The V and J genes are TRBV12-3 or TRBV12-4 and TRBJ2-7, with D unclear. V lost 3 bases and J lost 10, with 13 bases in between. CDR3 length: 12 amino acids. The CDR3 region is CASSFERVQQYF. Written as DNA, the CDR3 is TGTGCCAGCAGTTTTGAAAGGGTCCAACAGTACTTC.

By share, this clone counts as large (0.1 to 1%). The V and J genes are TRBV11-2 and TRBJ2-4, with D possibly TRBD2 on 6 matching bases. CDR3 length: 16 residues. The ends were cut back, 1 base at V and 2 bases at J, with 12 bases in the middle. The V gene's germline CDR1 is SGHAT and CDR2 FQNNGV. Written as DNA, the CDR3 is TGTGCCAGCAGCTTAGTGGGTAGCGGTACCAAAAACATTCAGTACTTC. Its protein product is CASSLVGSGTKNIQYF.

This sequence joins TRBV3-1 (or the pseudogene TRBV3-2) and TRBJ1-3; no reliable D call. Germline V gene sequence: CDR1 LGHDT, CDR2 YNNKEL (reference sequence). V was cut by 1 base and J by 2 bases, with 3 bases left in between. The CDR3 covers 13 residues. The CDR3 spells CASSQGPGNTIYF. Here the CDR3 DNA reads TGTGCCAGCAGCCAAGGCCCTGGAAACACCATATATTTT.

The chain joins TRBV13 to TRBJ2-3; TRBD2 is a possible D gene (5 bases). V was trimmed by 5 bases and J by 0 bases, leaving 15 bases between them. Germline assignment: CDR1 PRHDT and CDR2 FYEKMQ (reference sequence). The CDR3 length is 16 residues. The CDR3 DNA sequence: TGTGCCAGCAGCAAACGGACTGCCTCAAGCACAGATACGCAGTATTTT. It translates to CASSKRTASSTDTQYF.